This T cell receptor beta chain originates from a study of T cells after yellow fever vaccination. The study, taken as a whole, reports: At around 95% for CD4 and just over 85% for CD8, most primary-vaccination clones showed up again after the booster. Overlap between CD4 and CD8 compartments was detected for a small share of clonotypes. FACS-sorted repertoires could contain abundant clonotypes contaminating from the bulk population.

It was through 5'RACE template switching that TCR cDNA was made, with a universal primer site and UMIs added. TCRdb called the 5' RACE reads again in MiXCR, with one record for every CDR3 protein. Seen here are under 550,000 distinct CDR3 sequences, about a fifth observed once, and the top ten hold roughly a sixth. Between the trimmed V and J ends, which lost 2 bases and 15 bases, there was a span of 17 bases. The CDR3 covers 13 residues. Germline lookup yields CDR1 KGHSH and CDR2 LQKENI. On this clonotype itself: Its target is unknown.

The chain uses TRBV18 and TRBJ2-1; D is undetermined. The clonotype was recovered from a man aged 18 to 29 who received the YFV17D yellow fever vaccine. Sequenced here: PBMCs, sampled less than 25 days after the first yellow fever vaccination. The CDR3, as DNA: TGTGCCAGCTCACCAGGCACCCAAACGGTTCGGTTCTTC. It yields the protein CASSPGTQTVRFF.